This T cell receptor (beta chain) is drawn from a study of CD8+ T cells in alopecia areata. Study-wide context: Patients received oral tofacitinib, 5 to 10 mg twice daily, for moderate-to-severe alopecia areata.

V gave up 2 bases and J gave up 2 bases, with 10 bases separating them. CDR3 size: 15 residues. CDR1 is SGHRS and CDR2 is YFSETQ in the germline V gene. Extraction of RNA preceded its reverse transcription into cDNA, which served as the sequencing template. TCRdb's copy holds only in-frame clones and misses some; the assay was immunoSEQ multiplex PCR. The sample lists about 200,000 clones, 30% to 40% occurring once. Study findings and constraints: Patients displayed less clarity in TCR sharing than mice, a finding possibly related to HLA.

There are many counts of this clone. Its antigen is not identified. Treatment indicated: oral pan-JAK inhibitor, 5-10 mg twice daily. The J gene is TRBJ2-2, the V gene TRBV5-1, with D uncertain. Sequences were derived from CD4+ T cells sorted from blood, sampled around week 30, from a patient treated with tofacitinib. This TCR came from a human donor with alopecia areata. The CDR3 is CASSFSQTNTGELFF. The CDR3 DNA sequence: TGCGCCAGCAGCTTCAGTCAGACAAACACCGGGGAGCTGTTTTTT.